This T cell receptor beta chain was obtained from a study of cytomegalovirus exposure and HLA in healthy donors. General study points: Using the classifier, cytomegalovirus status was reportedly diagnosed with high specificity and sensitivity.

Comment on this clone: Its antigen is unknown.

PCR involved 60 Vbeta and 13 Jbeta primers. TCRdb's table, derived via immunoSEQ multiplex PCR, lists solely in-frame clones and lacks some. The sample has some 140,000 clones, roughly 80% seen once; the top ten hold roughly 8.8%. The CDR3 has 13 residues. Germline CDR1 and CDR2: ENHRY and SYGVKD. Trimming pared 7 bases from V and 8 bases from J, leaving 15 bases between. The source of this sequence is a woman aged 50 to 60 in good health and CMV-seropositive. The chain couples TRBV10-3 to TRBJ2-1, with D possibly matching TRBD2 (6 bases). Sample: PBMCs. The CDR3 DNA sequence: TGTGCCATCAATTCGGGACCGGGAGATGAGCAGTTCTTC. Its protein product is CAINSGPGDEQFF.